A selection of T cell receptor beta chains follows, all from one sample in a study of T-cell memory formation after mild COVID-19. TCRdb used MiXCR to reprocess the 5' RACE reads, holding one entry per CDR3 protein. In the table there are over 150,000 distinct CDR3 sequences, 10% to 15% of which are singletons. Sequenced material: PBMCs or a T cell subset sorted from them (not recorded which). These receptors all stem from a man aged 18 to 30 who had mild COVID-19 (a few samples of this study predate the infection). Cell type and time point are not known. CDR3s include the opening cysteine and the closing phenylalanine or tryptophan. D genes are given only for firm matches. A clone size is listed for some rows: how often the clone was seen (once, few, many), or a class if it is expanded.

CDR3 protein	CDR3 DNA	V gene	J gene	D gene	clone size
CAWSVQGPQHF	TGTGCCTGGAGTGTACAGGGGCCCCAGCATTTT	TRBV30	TRBJ1-5	-	few
CASRFFAGDSDTQYF	TGCGCCAGCAGATTCTTCGCGGGGGATTCAGATACGCAGTATTTT	TRBV10-2	TRBJ2-3	TRBD2	-
CASSLEAERVNEQFF	TGTGCCAGCAGCTTAGAAGCCGAGCGGGTCAATGAGCAGTTCTTC	TRBV13	TRBJ2-1	-	few
CASSPQGSWDGYTF	TGTGCCAGCAGCCCACAGGGAAGTTGGGATGGCTACACCTTC	TRBV7-2	TRBJ1-2	-	few
CSAISGGGYNEQFF	TGCAGTGCTATTAGCGGGGGCGGCTACAATGAGCAGTTCTTC	TRBV20-1	TRBJ2-1	TRBD2	-
CSATGTVRYNEQFF	TGCAGTGCTACCGGGACAGTCCGCTACAATGAGCAGTTCTTC	TRBV20-1	TRBJ2-1	TRBD1	-
CAIRRELTTDTQYF	TGTGCCATCAGGCGGGAACTTACCACAGATACGCAGTATTTT	TRBV10-3	TRBJ2-3	-	-
CATQRQGADTQYF	TGTGCCACCCAGAGACAAGGGGCAGATACGCAGTATTTT	TRBV24-1	TRBJ2-3	-	-
CASSQGTGVGQPQHF	TGCGCCAGCAGCCAGGGGACAGGGGTGGGTCAGCCCCAGCATTTT	TRBV4-1	TRBJ1-5	TRBD1	-
CASSPDWGPYNEQFF	TGTGCCAGCTCACCGGACTGGGGCCCCTACAATGAGCAGTTCTTC	TRBV18	TRBJ2-1	-	few
CASSSRRTGGLDGYTF	TGTGCCAGCAGTTCCAGGAGAACAGGGGGCCTGGATGGCTACACCTTC	TRBV6-5	TRBJ1-2	TRBD1	-
CAWSGGPGGGYTF	TGTGCCTGGAGTGGCGGGCCAGGAGGAGGCTACACCTTC	TRBV30	TRBJ1-2	-	few
CASSGLYTDTQYF	TGTGCCAGCTCGGGCCTGTACACAGATACGCAGTATTTT	TRBV7-2	TRBJ2-3	-	-
CASSSGQGRSKNIQYF	TGTGCCAGCAGTTCCGGACAGGGGAGATCCAAAAACATTCAGTACTTC	TRBV27	TRBJ2-4	TRBD1	few
CASSQGGGEQYF	TGCGCCAGCAGCCAAGGGGGCGGCGAGCAGTACTTC	TRBV4-3	TRBJ2-7	-	few
CASSQGSAQGEKLFF	TGTGCCAGCAGTCAAGGGTCAGCCCAAGGGGAAAAACTGTTTTTT	TRBV28	TRBJ1-4	-	-
CASSFIGGAGELFF	TGTGCCAGCAGCTTTATTGGCGGTGCCGGGGAGCTGTTTTTT	TRBV11-3	TRBJ2-2	-	-
CASSLLAGGRVEAFF	TGTGCCAGCAGCCTGCTGGCAGGGGGACGTGTTGAAGCTTTCTTT	TRBV5-5	TRBJ1-1	TRBD1	-
CSVTGGAGYTF	TGCAGCGTCACAGGGGGTGCTGGCTACACCTTC	TRBV29-1	TRBJ1-2	TRBD1	few
CASSPLGQGYGYTF	TGTGCCAGCAGCCCACTGGGACAGGGCTATGGCTACACCTTC	TRBV3-1	TRBJ1-2	TRBD1	once
CATSATAVDRGAFF	TGTGCCACCAGTGCTACCGCCGTGGACAGGGGAGCTTTCTTT	TRBV24-1	TRBJ1-1	TRBD1	-
CASSLFGRGPGNTIYF	TGTGCCAGCAGTTTATTTGGCAGGGGGCCTGGAAACACCATATATTTT	TRBV12-3/TRBV12-4	TRBJ1-3	TRBD1	-